Following are 5 T cell receptor beta chains from one sample sequenced in a study of shared clonotypes between healthy human individuals. Generated by immunoSEQ multiplex PCR, the TCRdb table keeps only in-frame clones and is missing some. Of around 2.1 million clones detected, more than 85% appear once; the ten largest clones hold approximately 1.7%. Terminally differentiated effector memory CD45RA+ cells were left out of the naive CD8 fraction, which was CD45RO-negative and positively selected for CCR7. The sequenced material came from naive CD8+ T cells from PBMCs. The receptors come from a man aged 18 to 30 in good health. Some clones in this sample may be carry-over from other donors' samples.

V gene TRBV7-2 combines with J gene TRBJ1-2; no firm D call. The CDR3 has 14 amino acids. The V gene's germline CDR1 is SGHTA and CDR2 FQGNSA. The V end was cut by 4 bases, the J end by 3 bases, with 12 bases between. CDR3 DNA sequence: TGTGCCAGCAGCTACGGAGTACGGGACTATGGCTACACCTTC. This encodes CASSYGVRDYGYTF.

This sequence joins TRBV4-1 and TRBJ2-7, with D uncertain. There are 16 residues in the CDR3. Per germline, CDR1 MGHRA and CDR2 YSYEKL. The V end was cut by 2 bases, the J end by 2 bases, with 16 bases between. In nucleotides, the CDR3 is TGCGCCAGCAGCCAACGCCCCATTTTGATTACCTACGAGCAGTACTTC. It translates to CASSQRPILITYEQYF.

The chain carries TRBV6-1 and TRBJ1-1, with a weak D call TRBD1 (6 bases). The V end was cut by 3 bases, the J end by 7 bases, with 21 bases between. This CDR3 spans 16 amino acids. Germline V gives CDR1 MNHNS, CDR2 SASEGT. CDR3: CASSDYDGGRINEAFF. The DNA of the CDR3 is TGTGCCAGCAGTGACTATGATGGGGGGCGGATCAATGAAGCTTTCTTT.

V is TRBV5-1 and J is TRBJ1-4; 8 positions agree with TRBD1. Germline trimming cut 0 bases from V and 8 bases from J; bases unmatched to any gene: 9. The germline V gene encodes CDR1 SGHRS and CDR2 YFSETQ. CDR3 length: 16 amino acids. For the CDR3, the DNA is TGCGCCAGCAGCTTGGGGACAGGGACTTTGGACGAAAAACTGTTTTTT. Translating it yields CASSLGTGTLDEKLFF.

V and J are TRBV2 and TRBJ1-5; D is undetermined. V was pared by 3 bases and J by 1 base, with 19 bases between. The V gene's germline CDR1 is SNHLY and CDR2 FYNNEI. This CDR3 has 18 residues. The CDR3 region is CASSDLAESIGSNQPQHF. The CDR3 DNA is TGTGCCAGCAGTGATTTGGCAGAATCTATTGGGAGCAATCAGCCCCAGCATTTT. The variable domain in full, completed from reference TRBV2 and TRBJ1-5, reads EPEVTQTPSHQVTQMGQEVILRCVPISNHLYFYWYRQILGQKVEFLVSFYNNEISEKSEIFDDQFSVERPDGSNFTLKIRSTKLEDSAMYFCASSDLAESIGSNQPQHFGDGTRLSIL.